The next 12 T cell receptor beta chains were all read from a single sample in a study of blood T cell repertoires in COVID-19. Data came from immunoSEQ multiplex PCR; TCRdb stores just in-frame clones and leaves some out. The sample includes roughly 76,000 clones, about nine tenths seen only once; the top ten take around 30%. Material: peripheral blood. The receptors here all came from a woman older than 75 with active or convalescent COVID-19.

This clone appeared once. This sequence joins TRBV19 and TRBJ2-7, with D hard to call. This CDR3 is built from 14 residues. With 1 base removed from V and 2 bases from J, the gap between germline ends came to 9 bases. The V gene's germline CDR1 is LNHDA and CDR2 SQIVND (reference sequence). The CDR3 spells CASSIGAATYEQYF. The CDR3 bases are TGTGCCAGTAGTATAGGGGCAGCTACCTACGAGCAGTACTTC.

V usage is TRBV3-1 (or the pseudogene TRBV3-2) and J usage is TRBJ1-1, with D perhaps matching TRBD1 (6 bases). Germline CDR1 is LGHDT and CDR2 is YNNKEL (reference sequence). Trimming removed 1 base at V and 3 bases at J, with 9 bases between. The CDR3 loop spans 14 amino acids. In nucleotides, the CDR3 is TGTGCCAGCAGCCAAGTCAGGGGTGACACTGAAGCTTTCTTT. This codes for CASSQVRGDTEAFF.

This rearrangement joins TRBV4-1 to TRBJ2-1; the D is unclear. Germline loops: CDR1 MGHRA, CDR2 YSYEKL. This CDR3 is built from 14 residues. V shed 3 bases and J shed 10 bases, with 16 bases lying between them. The CDR3 DNA follows: TGCGCCAGCAGCCAGTCCCCTCCCAGATACGAGCAGTTCTTC. As protein: CASSQSPPRYEQFF.

This rearrangement joins TRBV7-2 to TRBJ1-2; D gene uncertain. From germline, CDR1 is SGHTA and CDR2 FQGNSA. Trimming cost V 1 base and J 1 base, with 7 bases left between them. The CDR3 is made up of 14 amino acids. The CDR3 nucleotides are TGTGCCAGCAGCTTAGGGCGGAATAACTATGGCTACACCTTC. Translated, it gives CASSLGRNNYGYTF.

The V gene is TRBV27, the J gene TRBJ2-5; TRBD2 is a possible D gene (5 bases). This CDR3 has 14 residues. The germline V gene has CDR1 MNHEY and CDR2 SMNVEV (reference sequence). The V end was cut by 4 bases, the J end by 4 bases, with 13 bases between. CDR3 bases: TGTGCCAGCAGTTCCAGGAGGACGGCAGAGACCCAGTACTTC. Encoded protein: CASSSRRTAETQYF.

The chain links TRBV11-2 to TRBJ2-2; 7 nucleotides match TRBD2. The CDR3 covers 15 residues. The junction had 7 bases not matched to a gene; V was cut back by 4 bases and J by 5 bases. Germline V gives CDR1 SGHAT, CDR2 FQNNGV. CDR3 loop: CASSSPTSLTGELFF. The DNA for the CDR3 is TGTGCCAGCAGCTCCCCGACTAGCTTAACCGGGGAGCTGTTTTTT. Full variable domain (remainder filled in from reference TRBV11-2 and TRBJ2-2): EAGVAQSPRYKIIEKRQSVAFWCNPISGHATLYWYQQILGQGPKLLIQFQNNGVVDDSQLPKDRFSAERLKGVDSTLKIQPAKLEDSAVYLCASSSPTSLTGELFFGEGSRLTVL.

This sequence joins TRBV7-3 and TRBJ2-3, with 9 nucleotides matching TRBD2. The V segment lost 2 bases and the J segment 4 bases; nucleotides outside the gene matches: 4. The CDR3 has 15 amino acids. CDR1 SGHTA and CDR2 FQGTGA come from the germline V gene. In nucleotides, the CDR3 is TGTGCCAGCAGCTTAGTAGCGGGGGAGTCAGATACGCAGTATTTT. It codes for CASSLVAGESDTQYF.

The chain is built from TRBV5-8 and TRBJ2-3; the match to TRBD2 covers 9 bases. J lost 4 bases, V lost 3 bases, and 12 bases had no gene match. Looked up from germline, CDR1 is SGHTS and CDR2 is YDEGEE. The CDR3 has 17 amino acids. CDR3 sequence: CASSSALQRGVSDTQYF. The CDR3 bases are TGTGCCAGCAGCTCCGCCCTTCAGCGGGGGGTGTCAGATACGCAGTATTTT.

The V gene is TRBV7-2, the J gene TRBJ1-2; 7 bases are a match to TRBD1. The CDR3 sequence is 16 residues long. Germline loops: CDR1 SGHTA, CDR2 FQGNSA. V shed 1 base, J shed 4 bases, and the junction held 9 bases outside the gene matches. This CDR3 reads CASSLDARGRGYGYTF. The CDR3 bases are TGTGCCAGCAGCTTAGATGCAAGGGGGCGCGGCTATGGCTACACCTTC. Combining the CDR3 with reference TRBV7-2 and TRBJ1-2 gives the whole variable domain GAGVSQSPSNKVTEKGKDVELRCDPISGHTALYWYRQSLGQGLEFLIYFQGNSAPDKSGLPSDRFSAERTGGSVSTLTIQRTQQEDSAVYLCASSLDARGRGYGYTFGSGTRLTVV.

J is TRBJ2-7 and V is TRBV27; 9 nucleotides line up with TRBD2. Germline assignment: CDR1 MNHEY and CDR2 SMNVEV (reference sequence). The J segment lost 3 bases and the V segment lost 9 bases, leaving 6 bases of the junction unmatched. The CDR3 sequence is 13 residues long. This chain's CDR3 is CASGRGGIYEQYF. Here the CDR3 DNA reads TGTGCCAGTGGGCGGGGGGGGATCTACGAGCAGTACTTC.

This chain links TRBV6-5 with TRBJ1-1; TRBD1 is a possible D gene (5 bases). Germline V CDR1 and CDR2: MNHEY, SVGAGI. V lost 10 bases to trimming and J lost 0 bases, with 18 bases between them. There are 15 residues in the CDR3. The CDR3 is CATIRDSPLNTEAFF. CDR3 sequence (DNA): TGTGCCACAATACGCGACAGCCCCCTGAACACTGAAGCTTTCTTT.

The chain combines TRBV6-5 with TRBJ2-2; 8 bases are shared with TRBD2. The CDR3 runs 15 residues. The germline CDR1 and CDR2 sequences are MNHEY and SVGAGI. Trimming cost V 6 bases and J 6 bases; bases outside gene matches: 9. The CDR3 bases are TGTGCCAGCAGATCGGGACTAGGGGGAGCCGGGGAGCTGTTTTTT. Its protein is CASRSGLGGAGELFF.